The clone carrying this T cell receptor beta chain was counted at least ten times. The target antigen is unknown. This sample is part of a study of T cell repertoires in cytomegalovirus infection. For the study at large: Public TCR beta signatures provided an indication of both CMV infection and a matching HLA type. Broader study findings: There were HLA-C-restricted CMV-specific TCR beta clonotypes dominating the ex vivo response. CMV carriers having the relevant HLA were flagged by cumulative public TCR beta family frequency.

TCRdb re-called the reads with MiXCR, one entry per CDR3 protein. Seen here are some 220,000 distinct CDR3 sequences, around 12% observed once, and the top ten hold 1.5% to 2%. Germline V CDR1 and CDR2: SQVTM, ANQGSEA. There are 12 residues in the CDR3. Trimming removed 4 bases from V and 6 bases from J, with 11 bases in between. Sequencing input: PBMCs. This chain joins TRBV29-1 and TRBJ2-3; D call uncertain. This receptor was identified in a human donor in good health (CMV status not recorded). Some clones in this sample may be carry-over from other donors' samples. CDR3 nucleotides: TGCAGCGTTGCTCCTCAAATGGATACGCAGTATTTT. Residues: CSVAPQMDTQYF.